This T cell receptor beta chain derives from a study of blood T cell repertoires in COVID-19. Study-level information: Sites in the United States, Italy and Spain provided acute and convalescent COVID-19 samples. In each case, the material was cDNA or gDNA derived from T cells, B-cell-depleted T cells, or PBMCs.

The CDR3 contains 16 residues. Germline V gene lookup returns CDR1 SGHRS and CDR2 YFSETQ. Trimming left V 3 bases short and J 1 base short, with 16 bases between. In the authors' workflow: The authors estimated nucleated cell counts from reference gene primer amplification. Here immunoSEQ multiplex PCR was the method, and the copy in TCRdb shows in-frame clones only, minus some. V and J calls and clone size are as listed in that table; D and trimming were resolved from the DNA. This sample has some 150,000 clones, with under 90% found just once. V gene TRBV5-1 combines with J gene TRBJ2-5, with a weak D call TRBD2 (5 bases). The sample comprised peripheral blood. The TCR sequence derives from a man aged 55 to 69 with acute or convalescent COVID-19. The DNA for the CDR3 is TGCGCCAGCAGCTCCCTTGCGAGCGGCAGCCAAGAGACCCAGTACTTC. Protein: CASSSLASGSQETQYF. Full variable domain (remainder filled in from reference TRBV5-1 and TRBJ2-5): KAGVTQTPRYLIKTRGQQVTLSCSPISGHRSVSWYQQTPGQGLQFLFEYFSETQRNKGNFPGRFSGRQFSNSRSEMNVSTLELGDSALYLCASSSLASGSQETQYFGPGTRLLVL.